This TCR beta chain was sequenced for a study of T-cell memory formation after mild COVID-19. The overall study: Most TCR clusters belonged to a single donor. Points from the study as a whole: Day 37-peaking second-wave clones had unconfirmed SARS-CoV-2 specificity.

In this sample, this clonotype turned up many times. Its antigen remains unidentified. In TCRdb, the 5' RACE reads were re-called with MiXCR into one record per CDR3 protein. This table has about 280,000 distinct CDR3 sequences, around 8% appearing once. The clonotype comes from a man younger than 35 who had mild COVID-19 (a few samples of this study predate the infection). Cell type and time point are not known. Input material: PBMCs or a T cell subset sorted from them (not recorded which).

The CDR3 DNA follows: TGTGCCAGCAGCCGCGGGTTAACTACGGGAGAGCAGTACTTC. The encoded protein is CASSRGLTTGEQYF. The genes are TRBV5-4 and TRBJ2-7, with D possibly TRBD2 on 5 matching bases. CDR1 is SGHNT, CDR2 YYREEE, per germline (reference sequence). The CDR3 length is 14 residues. V was trimmed by 4 bases and J by 7 bases, leaving 18 bases between them. Variable domain in full (rest from reference TRBV5-4 and TRBJ2-7): ETGVTQSPTHLIKTRGQQVTLRCSSQSGHNTVSWYQQALGQGPQFIFQYYREEENGRGNFPPRFSGLQFPNYSSELNVNALELDDSALYLCASSRGLTTGEQYFGPGTRLTVT.